These 3 T cell receptor beta chains came from one sample sequenced in a study of cytomegalovirus exposure and HLA in healthy donors (dated by TCRdb to the late 2010s). Library preparation was by the immunoSEQ multiplex PCR assay. For the multiplex PCR, a mixture combining 60 forward primers for TCR Vbeta segments and 13 reverse primers for TCR Jbeta segments was used. TCRdb carries this immuneACCESS record with in-frame sequences only. Its versions omit some clonotypes, under half of them owing to an unresolved V gene in the studies checked, with the rest unexplained. The sample data list around 140,000 clones, and around 66% of these were observed just once. 6.5% of the sample is in the top ten clones. What was sequenced was PBMCs. These receptors were collected from a woman aged 60-75 years in good health and CMV-seronegative.

Notes on this clone: Different DNA sequences within this sample yield the same CDR3. This chain connects TRBV7-2 to TRBJ2-1, with D perhaps matching TRBD2 (6 bases). The CDR3 consists of 16 residues. Trimming took 1 base from V and 1 from J, leaving 11 bases between them. Germline values: CDR1 SGHTA, CDR2 FQGNSA. The CDR3 spells CASSLVAGGSYNEQFF. The CDR3 DNA is TGTGCCAGCAGCTTAGTAGCTGGGGGGTCCTACAATGAGCAGTTCTTC.

The rearrangement uses TRBV19 and TRBJ2-3, with 7 bases identical to TRBD2. The CDR3 is 13 amino acids. Trimming at V came to 8 bases and at J to 3 bases, leaving 5 bases not matched to a gene. CDR1 is LNHDA and CDR2 is SQIVND in the germline V gene (reference sequence). CDR3 sequence (DNA): TGTGCCAGTGCACTAGCGACTACAGATACGCAGTATTTT. Protein product: CASALATTDTQYF.

The CDR3 spells CASSPEGLAFVEQYF. The DNA for the CDR3 is TGTGCCAGCAGCCCAGAGGGACTAGCGTTCGTCGAGCAGTACTTC. This rearrangement joins TRBV7-2 to TRBJ2-5; 10 bases map to TRBD2. The J call may not be correct, given that the DNA end is closer to TRBJ2-7. Per the germline V gene, CDR1 is SGHTA and CDR2 is FQGNSA. CDR3 length: 15 amino acids.